This TCR beta chain was observed in a study of T cells after yellow fever vaccination. In this sample, this clonotype turned up many times. This CDR3 contains 11 residues. V lost 7 bases, J lost 10 bases, and 11 bases lay in between. TCRdb ran MiXCR on the 5' RACE reads and lists one entry per CDR3 protein. Altogether some 300,000 distinct CDR3 sequences are present, approximately 3.8% being singletons, with the ten largest covering about 20%. The rearrangement links TRBV23-1 to TRBJ2-1; D call uncertain. TRBV23-1 is recorded as an ORF, its role being uncertain. This TCR was recovered from a man aged 18 to 30 who received the YFV17D yellow fever vaccine. This specimen was PBMCs, taken on the day of the yellow fever booster vaccination. The CDR3 region has the DNA TGCGCCAGCACCCCGGACGCGGAGCAGTTCTTC. Its translation: CASTPDAEQFF.